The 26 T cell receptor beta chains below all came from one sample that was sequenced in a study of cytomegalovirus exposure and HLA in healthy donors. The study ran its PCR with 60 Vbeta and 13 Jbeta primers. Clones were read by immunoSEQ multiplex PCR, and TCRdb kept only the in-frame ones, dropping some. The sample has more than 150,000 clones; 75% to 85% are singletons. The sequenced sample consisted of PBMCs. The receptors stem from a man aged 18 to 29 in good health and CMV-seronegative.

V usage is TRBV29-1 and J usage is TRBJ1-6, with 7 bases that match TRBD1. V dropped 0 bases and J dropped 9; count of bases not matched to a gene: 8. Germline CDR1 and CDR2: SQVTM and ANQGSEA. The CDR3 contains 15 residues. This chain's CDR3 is CSVEEGTVVSSPLHF. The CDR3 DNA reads TGCAGCGTTGAAGAGGGGACAGTTGTGTCTTCACCCCTCCACTTT. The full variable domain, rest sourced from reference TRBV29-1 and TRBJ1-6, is SAVISQKPSRDICQRGTSLTIQCQVDSQVTMMFWYRQQPGQSLTLIATANQGSEATYESGFVIDKFPISRPNLTFSTLTVSNMSPEDSSIYLCSVEEGTVVSSPLHFGNGTRLTVT.

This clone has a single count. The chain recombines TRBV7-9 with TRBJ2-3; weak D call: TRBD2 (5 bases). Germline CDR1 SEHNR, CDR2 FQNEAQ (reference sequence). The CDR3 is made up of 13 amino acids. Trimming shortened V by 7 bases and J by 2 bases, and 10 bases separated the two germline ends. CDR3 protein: CASTFDYTDTQYF. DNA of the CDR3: TGTGCCAGCACCTTCGACTACACAGATACGCAGTATTTT.

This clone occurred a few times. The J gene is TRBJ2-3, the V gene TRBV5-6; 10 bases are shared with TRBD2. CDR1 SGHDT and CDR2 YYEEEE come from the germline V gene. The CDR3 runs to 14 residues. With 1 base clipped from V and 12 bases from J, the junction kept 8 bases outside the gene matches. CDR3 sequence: CASSLWVAGGKQYF. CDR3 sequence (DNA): TGTGCCAGCAGCTTGTGGGTAGCGGGGGGTAAACAGTATTTT.

This CDR3 reads CASSQTSFVDEQYF. CDR3 nucleotide sequence: TGTGCCAGCAGCCAGACTAGTTTCGTCGACGAGCAGTACTTC. The rearrangement joins TRBV13 to TRBJ2-7, with D maybe TRBD2 (6 bases). Germline values: CDR1 PRHDT, CDR2 FYEKMQ (reference sequence). The CDR3 has 14 amino acids. Trimming removed 5 bases from V and 5 bases from J, with 16 bases in between.

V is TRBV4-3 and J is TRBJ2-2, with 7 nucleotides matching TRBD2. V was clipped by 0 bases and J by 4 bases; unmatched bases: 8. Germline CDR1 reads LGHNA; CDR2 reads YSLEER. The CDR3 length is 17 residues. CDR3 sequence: CASSQDSSGTFTGELFF. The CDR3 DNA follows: TGCGCCAGCAGCCAAGATAGCAGCGGGACTTTCACCGGGGAGCTGTTTTTT.

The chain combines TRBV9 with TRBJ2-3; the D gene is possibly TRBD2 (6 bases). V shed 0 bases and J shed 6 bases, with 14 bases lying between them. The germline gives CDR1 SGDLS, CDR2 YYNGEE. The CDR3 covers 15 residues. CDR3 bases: TGTGCCAGCAGCGTAGGTGGCGGGGCGAGGGATACGCAGTATTTT. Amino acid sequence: CASSVGGGARDTQYF.

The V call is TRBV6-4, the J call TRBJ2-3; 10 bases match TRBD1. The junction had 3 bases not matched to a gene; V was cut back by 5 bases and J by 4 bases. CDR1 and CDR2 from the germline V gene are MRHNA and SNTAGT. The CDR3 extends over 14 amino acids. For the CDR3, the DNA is TGTGCCAGCAGTAAGACAGGGGGCGCAGATACGCAGTATTTT. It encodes CASSKTGGADTQYF.

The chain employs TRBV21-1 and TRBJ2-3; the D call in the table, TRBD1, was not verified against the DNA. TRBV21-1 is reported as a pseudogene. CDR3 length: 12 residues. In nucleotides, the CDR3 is TGTGCCAGGCCCCAGGGGTGTGATACGCAGTATTTT. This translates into CARPQGCDTQYF.

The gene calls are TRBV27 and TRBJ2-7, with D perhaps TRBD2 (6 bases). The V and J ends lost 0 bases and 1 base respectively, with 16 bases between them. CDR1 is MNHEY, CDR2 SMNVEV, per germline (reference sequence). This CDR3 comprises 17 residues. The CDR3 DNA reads TGTGCCAGCAGTTTATCGACCTGGCGGGGAGGATCCTACGAGCAGTACTTC. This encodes CASSLSTWRGGSYEQYF.

The CDR3 region is CASSQGPGTPGRTEAFF. The CDR3 DNA reads TGCGCCAGCAGCCAAGGACCCGGGACTCCCGGACGCACTGAAGCTTTCTTT. The chain recombines TRBV4-1 with TRBJ1-1; tentative D call: TRBD1 (5 bases). From germline, CDR1 is MGHRA and CDR2 YSYEKL. This CDR3 comprises 17 residues. Deletions cut 1 base from V and 4 bases from J, with 19 bases between.

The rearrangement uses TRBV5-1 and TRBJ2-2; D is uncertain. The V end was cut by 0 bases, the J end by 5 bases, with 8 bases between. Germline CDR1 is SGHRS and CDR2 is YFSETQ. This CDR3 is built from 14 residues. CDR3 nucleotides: TGCGCCAGCAGCTTGGCGGTTGAAACCGGGGAGCTGTTTTTT. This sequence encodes CASSLAVETGELFF.

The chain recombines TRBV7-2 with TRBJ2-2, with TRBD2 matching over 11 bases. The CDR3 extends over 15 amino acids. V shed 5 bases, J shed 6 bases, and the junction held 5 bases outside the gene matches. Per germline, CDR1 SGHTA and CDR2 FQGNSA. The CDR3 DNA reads TGTGCCAGCAGCCCGGGGACTAGCGGCCCCGGGGAGCTGTTTTTT. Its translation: CASSPGTSGPGELFF.

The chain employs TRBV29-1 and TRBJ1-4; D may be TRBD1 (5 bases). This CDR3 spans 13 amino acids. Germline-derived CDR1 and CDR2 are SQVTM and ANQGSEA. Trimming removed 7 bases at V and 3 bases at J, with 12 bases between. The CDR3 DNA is TGCAGCGCCCGGGGGACGGCTAATGAAAAACTGTTTTTT. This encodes CSARGTANEKLFF.

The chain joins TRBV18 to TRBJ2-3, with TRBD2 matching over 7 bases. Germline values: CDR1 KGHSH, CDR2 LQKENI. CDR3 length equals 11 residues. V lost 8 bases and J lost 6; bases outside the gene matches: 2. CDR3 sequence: CASNSGDTQYF. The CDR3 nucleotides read TGTGCCAGCAATAGCGGGGATACGCAGTATTTT.

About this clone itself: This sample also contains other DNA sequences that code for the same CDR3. CDR3 sequence: CATSRERDSLNQPQHF. CDR3 in DNA: TGTGCCACCAGCAGAGAAAGGGACAGCCTCAATCAGCCCCAGCATTTT. The rearrangement links TRBV15 to TRBJ1-5; 7 bases agree with TRBD1. J was trimmed by 3 bases and V by 0 bases; bases with no gene match: 5. The CDR3 sequence is 16 residues long. Per germline, CDR1 LNHNV and CDR2 YYDKDF (reference sequence).

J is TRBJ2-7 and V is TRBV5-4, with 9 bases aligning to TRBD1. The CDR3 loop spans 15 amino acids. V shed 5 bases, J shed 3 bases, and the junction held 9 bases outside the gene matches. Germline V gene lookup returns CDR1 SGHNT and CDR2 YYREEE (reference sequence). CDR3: CASRGGTGKDYEQYF. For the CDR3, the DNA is TGTGCCAGCAGGGGGGGGACAGGGAAAGACTACGAGCAGTACTTC.

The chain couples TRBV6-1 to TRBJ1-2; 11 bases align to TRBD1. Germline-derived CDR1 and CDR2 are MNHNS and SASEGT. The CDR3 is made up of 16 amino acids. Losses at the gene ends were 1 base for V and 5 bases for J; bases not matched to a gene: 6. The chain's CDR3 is CASSEGRTGGRYGYTF. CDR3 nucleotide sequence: TGTGCCAGCAGTGAAGGCAGGACAGGGGGCCGGTATGGCTACACCTTC.

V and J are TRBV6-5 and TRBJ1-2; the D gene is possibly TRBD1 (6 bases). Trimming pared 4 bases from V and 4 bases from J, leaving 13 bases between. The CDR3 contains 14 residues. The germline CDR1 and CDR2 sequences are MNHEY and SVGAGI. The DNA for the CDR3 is TGTGCCAGCAGTTCCGACAGGAACTTCTATGGCTACACCTTC. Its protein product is CASSSDRNFYGYTF.

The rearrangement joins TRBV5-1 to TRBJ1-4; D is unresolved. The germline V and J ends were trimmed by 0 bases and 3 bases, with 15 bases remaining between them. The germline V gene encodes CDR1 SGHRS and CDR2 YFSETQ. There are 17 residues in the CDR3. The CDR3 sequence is CASSLVPGFGSNEKLFF. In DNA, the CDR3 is TGCGCCAGCAGCTTGGTCCCGGGTTTCGGATCTAATGAAAAACTGTTTTTT.

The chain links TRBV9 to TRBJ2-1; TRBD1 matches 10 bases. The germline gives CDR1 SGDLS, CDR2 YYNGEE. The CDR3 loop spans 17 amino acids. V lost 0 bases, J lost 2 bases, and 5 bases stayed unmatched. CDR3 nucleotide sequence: TGTGCCAGCAGCGTAGCCCCGGGACAGGGGACCTACAATGAGCAGTTCTTC. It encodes CASSVAPGQGTYNEQFF.

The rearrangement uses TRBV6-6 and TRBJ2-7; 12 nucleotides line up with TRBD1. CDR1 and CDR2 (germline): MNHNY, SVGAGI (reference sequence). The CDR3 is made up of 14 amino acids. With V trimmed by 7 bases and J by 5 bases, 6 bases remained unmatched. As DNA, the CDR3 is TGTGCCAGCAAACCGGGACAGGGGGCGAACGAGCAGTACTTC. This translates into CASKPGQGANEQYF.

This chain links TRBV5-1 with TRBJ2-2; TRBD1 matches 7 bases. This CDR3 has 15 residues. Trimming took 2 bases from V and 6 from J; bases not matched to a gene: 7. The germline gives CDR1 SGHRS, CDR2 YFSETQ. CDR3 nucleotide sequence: TGCGCCAGCAGCTTAAGACAGGGTAGGCCCGGGGAGCTGTTTTTT. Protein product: CASSLRQGRPGELFF.

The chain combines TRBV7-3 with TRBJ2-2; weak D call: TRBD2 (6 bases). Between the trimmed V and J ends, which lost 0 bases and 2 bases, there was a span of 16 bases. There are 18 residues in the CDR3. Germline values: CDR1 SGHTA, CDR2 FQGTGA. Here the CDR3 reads CASSLTVVGGLNTGELFF. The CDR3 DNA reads TGTGCCAGCAGCTTAACTGTCGTCGGGGGATTAAACACCGGGGAGCTGTTTTTT.

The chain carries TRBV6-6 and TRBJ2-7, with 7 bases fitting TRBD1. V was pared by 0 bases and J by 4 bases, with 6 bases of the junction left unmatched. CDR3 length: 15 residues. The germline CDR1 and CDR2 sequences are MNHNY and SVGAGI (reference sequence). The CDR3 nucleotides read TGTGCCAGCAGTTACTCCGACAGGGCTACTTACGAGCAGTACTTC. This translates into CASSYSDRATYEQYF.

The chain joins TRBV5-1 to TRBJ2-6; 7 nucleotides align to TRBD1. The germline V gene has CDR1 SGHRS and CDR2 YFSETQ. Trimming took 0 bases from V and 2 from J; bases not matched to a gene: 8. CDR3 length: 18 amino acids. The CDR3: CASSLEQGNLPGANVLTF. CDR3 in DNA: TGCGCCAGCAGCTTGGAACAGGGGAATTTGCCTGGGGCCAACGTCCTGACTTTC.

The CDR3 reads CASRTHAGVGTEAFF. The CDR3 nucleotides read TGTGCCAGTAGAACCCATGCAGGGGTGGGCACTGAAGCTTTCTTT. The gene calls are TRBV19 and TRBJ1-1, with D possibly being TRBD1 (6 bases). Germline lookup yields CDR1 LNHDA and CDR2 SQIVND (reference sequence). This CDR3 region has 15 residues. Trimming removed 6 bases at V and 4 bases at J, with 18 bases between.